This T cell receptor beta chain was found in a study of CD8+ T cells in alopecia areata. Study-wide results and limits: It was lesional scalp, especially alopecia totalis/universalis, that showed higher clonality than normal scalp.

The CDR3 consists of 14 residues. The germline gives CDR1 SGDLS, CDR2 YYNGEE. Trimming took 6 bases from V and 3 from J, leaving 13 bases between them. In this sample, this clone turned up a few times. The target antigen is unknown. As the sequencing template, cDNA was produced by extracting RNA and reverse transcribing it. TCRdb keeps only in-frame clones here, not all; method: immunoSEQ multiplex PCR. The table lists about 150,000 clones, roughly 50% of them singletons. This sequence joins TRBV9 and TRBJ1-3; D gene ambiguous. The sequence was obtained from a human donor in good health. Input material: CD4+ T cells sorted from blood. The CDR3 protein is CASTPENLGNTIYF. The CDR3 region has the DNA TGTGCCAGCACCCCGGAAAATCTTGGAAACACCATATATTTT.